These T cell receptor beta chains were read from a single sample in a study of T cell responses to AZD1222 COVID-19 vaccine. The data were produced by immunoSEQ multiplex PCR, yet TCRdb's version contains in-frame clones alone and is incomplete. The table lists about 120,000 clones, approximately 90% of them singletons. Material: peripheral blood, obtained on day 0 of AZD1222 vaccination. These receptors all stem from an adult in good health. CDR3s include the opening cysteine and the closing phenylalanine or tryptophan. The D gene is left open where the match is weak. A row's size may be missing; if present it is once, few, many or a size class.

D gene: -; clone size: -; J gene: TRBJ2-3; V gene: TRBV10-3; CDR3 DNA: TGTGCCATCAGTGAGGGGGGGACAGATACGCAGTATTTT; CDR3 protein: CAISEGGTDTQYF
D gene: -; clone size: -; J gene: TRBJ2-7; V gene: TRBV24-1; CDR3 DNA: TGTGCCACCAGTGACCCCGGACCCCCCTACGAGCAGTACTTC; CDR3 protein: CATSDPGPPYEQYF
D gene: -; clone size: -; J gene: TRBJ1-1; V gene: TRBV11-2; CDR3 DNA: TGTGCCAGCAGCCTTTTTATGATGGTCAACACTGAAGCTTTCTTT; CDR3 protein: CASSLFMMVNTEAFF
D gene: -; clone size: -; J gene: TRBJ2-2; V gene: TRBV7-9; CDR3 DNA: TGTGCCAGCAGCTTAGGAAAGGCCACCGGGGAGCTGTTTTTT; CDR3 protein: CASSLGKATGELFF
D gene: TRBD1; clone size: few; J gene: TRBJ1-5; V gene: TRBV9; CDR3 DNA: TGTGCCAGCAGCCCCACAGGGGGCCATCAGCCCCAGCATTTT; CDR3 protein: CASSPTGGHQPQHF
D gene: -; clone size: once; J gene: TRBJ1-3; V gene: TRBV5-1; CDR3 DNA: TGCGCCAGCAGCCGCGGGCAGGAGATCTCTGGAAACACCATATATTTT; CDR3 protein: CASSRGQEISGNTIYF
D gene: -; clone size: -; J gene: TRBJ2-1; V gene: TRBV7-9; CDR3 DNA: TGTGCCAGCAGCCCCTACGGGGCGGAGCAGTTCTTC; CDR3 protein: CASSPYGAEQFF
D gene: -; clone size: -; J gene: TRBJ1-1; V gene: TRBV27; CDR3 DNA: TGTGCCAGCAGTTTACGGGGGCTGAACACTGAAGCTTTCTTT; CDR3 protein: CASSLRGLNTEAFF
D gene: -; clone size: -; J gene: TRBJ2-3; V gene: TRBV19; CDR3 DNA: TGTGCCAGTAGGCATACCGCAGGGCCCACAGATACGCAGTATTTT; CDR3 protein: CASRHTAGPTDTQYF
D gene: -; clone size: -; J gene: TRBJ2-7; V gene: TRBV12-3/TRBV12-4; CDR3 DNA: TGTGCCAGCAGTTTAGAGGTCAGGATCCGGTACTTC; CDR3 protein: CASSLEVRIRYF
D gene: -; clone size: -; J gene: TRBJ2-3; V gene: TRBV27; CDR3 DNA: TGTGCCAGCAGTCTCGAGGGGGGCGGCCGGGAAGATACGCAGTATTTT; CDR3 protein: CASSLEGGGREDTQYF
D gene: -; clone size: once; J gene: TRBJ2-3; V gene: TRBV30; CDR3 DNA: TGTGCCTGGAGTGGGGGGGGCGCTCACCGCACAGATACGCAGTATTTT; CDR3 protein: CAWSGGGAHRTDTQYF
D gene: -; clone size: -; J gene: TRBJ1-1; V gene: TRBV28; CDR3 DNA: TGTGCCAGTCGACGGCAGCAGAACACTGAAGCTTTCTTT; CDR3 protein: CASRRQQNTEAFF
D gene: -; clone size: -; J gene: TRBJ2-7; V gene: TRBV7-2; CDR3 DNA: TGTGCCAGCAGCACGGACAACTACGAGCAGTACTTC; CDR3 protein: CASSTDNYEQYF
D gene: TRBD2; clone size: -; J gene: TRBJ2-3; V gene: TRBV2; CDR3 DNA: TGTGCCAGCAGTGATGTAGGACTAGCGGGGGGAGATACGCAGTATTTT; CDR3 protein: CASSDVGLAGGDTQYF
D gene: -; clone size: -; J gene: TRBJ1-2; V gene: TRBV14; CDR3 DNA: TGTGCCAGCAGCCAAAGGGGGGTGACCTATGGCTACACCTTC; CDR3 protein: CASSQRGVTYGYTF
D gene: -; clone size: once; J gene: TRBJ1-4; V gene: TRBV25-1; CDR3 DNA: TGTGCCAGCAGGACACAGGGTCTGAATGAAAAACTGTTTTTT; CDR3 protein: CASRTQGLNEKLFF
D gene: TRBD1; clone size: -; J gene: TRBJ1-1; V gene: TRBV19; CDR3 DNA: TGTGCCAGTAGTATAGAGGGGACAGGCAACACTGAAGCTTTCTTT; CDR3 protein: CASSIEGTGNTEAFF
D gene: -; clone size: -; J gene: TRBJ2-7; V gene: TRBV7-9; CDR3 DNA: TGTGCCAGCAGCTTCTACGGATCGAGCTCCTACGAGCAGTACTTC; CDR3 protein: CASSFYGSSSYEQYF
D gene: TRBD1; clone size: once; J gene: TRBJ1-5; V gene: TRBV2; CDR3 DNA: TGTGCCAGCAGGGGGGGACAGGGCCTCAATCAGCCCCAGCATTTT; CDR3 protein: CASRGGQGLNQPQHF
D gene: -; clone size: -; J gene: TRBJ2-7; V gene: TRBV4-1; CDR3 DNA: TGCGCCAGCAGCAAGGGGGTCACGGGACCACCTAGCCTCGAGCAGTACTTC; CDR3 protein: CASSKGVTGPPSLEQYF
D gene: TRBD1; clone size: -; J gene: TRBJ2-6; V gene: TRBV3-1/TRBV3-2; CDR3 DNA: TGTGCCAGCAGCCGCCCAGGGGGCTCTGGGGCCAACGTCCTGACTTTC; CDR3 protein: CASSRPGGSGANVLTF
D gene: TRBD1; clone size: -; J gene: TRBJ2-3; V gene: TRBV7-3; CDR3 DNA: TGTGCCAGCAGCTCCTACGGGACAGGGAGGGAGACTAGCACAGATACGCAGTATTTT; CDR3 protein: CASSSYGTGRETSTDTQYF
D gene: -; clone size: -; J gene: TRBJ2-7; V gene: TRBV15; CDR3 DNA: TGTGCCACCAGCAGAGGTTCTACCTACGAGCAGTACTTC; CDR3 protein: CATSRGSTYEQYF
D gene: -; clone size: -; J gene: TRBJ2-2; V gene: TRBV19; CDR3 DNA: TGTGCCAGTACCACCGCGGGCGGCAACACGAACACCGGGGAGCTGTTTTTT; CDR3 protein: CASTTAGGNTNTGELFF
D gene: -; clone size: -; J gene: TRBJ1-1; V gene: TRBV28; CDR3 DNA: TGTGCCAGCAGTCCTAATTTGGGGGCGCGGATGAACACTGAAGCTTTCTTT; CDR3 protein: CASSPNLGARMNTEAFF
D gene: -; clone size: -; J gene: TRBJ1-4; V gene: TRBV29-1; CDR3 DNA: TGCAGCGTGGAGGTGACGGAAAAACTGTTTTTT; CDR3 protein: CSVEVTEKLFF